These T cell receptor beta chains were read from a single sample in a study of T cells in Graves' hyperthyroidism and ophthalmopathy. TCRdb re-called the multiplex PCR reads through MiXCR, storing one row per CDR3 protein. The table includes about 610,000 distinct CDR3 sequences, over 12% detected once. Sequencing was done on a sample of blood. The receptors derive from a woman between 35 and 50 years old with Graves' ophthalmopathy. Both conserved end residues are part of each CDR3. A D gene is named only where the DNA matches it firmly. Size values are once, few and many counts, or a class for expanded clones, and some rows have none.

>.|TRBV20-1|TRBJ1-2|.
CSARGPSWNNLNNYGYTF
TGCAGTGCTAGAGGCCCAAGTTGGAATAATCTGAATAACTATGGCTACACCTTC
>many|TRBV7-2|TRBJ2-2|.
CASSFWESWTGELFF
TGTGCCAGCAGCTTTTGGGAATCTTGGACCGGGGAGCTGTTTTTT
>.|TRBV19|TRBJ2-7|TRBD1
CASSVGQGAVEQYF
TGTGCCAGTAGTGTCGGACAGGGGGCGGTCGAGCAGTACTTC
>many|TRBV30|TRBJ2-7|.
CALQENVLSYEQYF
TGTGCCCTCCAAGAAAACGTTCTTTCCTACGAGCAGTACTTC
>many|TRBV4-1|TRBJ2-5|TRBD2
CASSLGEAGGVETQYF
TGCGCCAGCAGCCTCGGAGAAGCGGGAGGGGTAGAGACCCAGTACTTC
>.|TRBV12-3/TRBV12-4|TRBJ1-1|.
CASRIHRNTEAFF
TGTGCCAGCAGGATACATCGCAACACTGAAGCTTTCTTT
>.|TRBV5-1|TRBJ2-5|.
CASSLNSLTQETQYF
TGCGCCAGCAGCCTGAACAGCCTGACCCAAGAGACCCAGTACTTC
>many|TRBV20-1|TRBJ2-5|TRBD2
CSARGEGGAGGPSQETQYF
TGCAGTGCTAGAGGGGAGGGTGGAGCGGGAGGGCCCTCCCAAGAGACCCAGTACTTC
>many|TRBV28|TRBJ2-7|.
CASSLQGSYEQYF
TGTGCCAGCAGTTTACAGGGTTCGTACGAGCAGTACTTC
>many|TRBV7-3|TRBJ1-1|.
CASRFSQNTEAFF
TGTGCCAGCAGGTTTAGCCAGAACACTGAAGCTTTCTTT
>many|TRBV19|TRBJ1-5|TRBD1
CASSMKFQGGHQPQHF
TGTGCCAGTAGTATGAAGTTTCAAGGGGGCCACCAGCCCCAGCATTTT
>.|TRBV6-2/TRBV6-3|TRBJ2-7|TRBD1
CASRDDRGPYEQYF
TGTGCCAGCAGAGACGACAGGGGACCCTACGAGCAGTACTTC
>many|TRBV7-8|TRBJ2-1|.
CASSLETWKDEQFF
TGTGCCAGCAGCTTAGAAACGTGGAAGGATGAGCAGTTCTTC
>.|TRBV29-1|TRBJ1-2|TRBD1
CSDTTGYGYTF
TGCAGCGACACGACAGGGTACGGCTACACCTTC
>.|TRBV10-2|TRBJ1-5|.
CASSDANNQPQHF
TGCGCCAGCAGTGATGCCAACAATCAGCCCCAGCATTTT
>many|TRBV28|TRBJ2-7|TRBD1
CASSSPIQGAYEQYF
TGTGCCAGCAGTTCCCCCATACAGGGGGCCTACGAGCAGTACTTC
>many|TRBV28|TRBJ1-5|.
CASSLTLSNQPQHF
TGTGCCAGCAGTTTAACGTTAAGCAATCAGCCCCAGCATTTT
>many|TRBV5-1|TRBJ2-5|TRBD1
CASSRDREEETQYF
TGCGCCAGCAGTAGGGACAGGGAGGAAGAGACCCAGTACTTC
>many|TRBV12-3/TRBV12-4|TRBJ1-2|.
CASSLGQFYGYTF
TGTGCCAGCAGTTTAGGACAGTTTTATGGCTACACCTTC
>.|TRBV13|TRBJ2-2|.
CASSFVRGTHTGELFF
TGTGCCAGCAGCTTTGTTCGGGGAACGCACACCGGGGAGCTGTTTTTT
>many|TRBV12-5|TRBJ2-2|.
CASGLGSGTGELFF
TGTGCTAGTGGTTTAGGATCAGGGACCGGGGAGCTGTTTTTT
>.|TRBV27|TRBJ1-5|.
CASSWLGRRDEPQHF
TGTGCCAGCAGTTGGCTCGGCAGGAGGGACGAGCCCCAGCATTTT
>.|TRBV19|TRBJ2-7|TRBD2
CASSISGGGLHEQYF
TGTGCCAGTAGTATCTCCGGGGGGGGTCTACACGAGCAGTACTTC
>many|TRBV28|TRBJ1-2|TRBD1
CASSSGTASYYGYTF
TGTGCCAGCAGTTCCGGGACAGCCTCCTACTATGGCTACACCTTC
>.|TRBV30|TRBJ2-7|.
CAWSPQDQDPFYEQYF
TGTGCCTGGAGTCCCCAAGACCAGGACCCCTTCTACGAGCAGTACTTC
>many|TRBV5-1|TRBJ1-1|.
CASSSEPPQTAEAFF
TGCGCCAGCAGCAGTGAACCCCCACAAACGGCTGAAGCTTTCTTT
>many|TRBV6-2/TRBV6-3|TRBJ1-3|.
CASRESSGNTIYF
TGTGCCAGCAGGGAGAGCTCTGGAAACACCATATATTTT
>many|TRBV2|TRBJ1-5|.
CASSVTGRGQPQHF
TGTGCCAGCAGTGTCACAGGGAGGGGTCAGCCCCAGCATTTT
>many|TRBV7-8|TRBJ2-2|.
CASSSKGGGNTGELFF
TGTGCCAGCAGCTCAAAAGGGGGAGGGAACACCGGGGAGCTGTTTTTT
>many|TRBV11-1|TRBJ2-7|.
CASSLDPERPSYEQYF
TGTGCCAGCAGCTTAGACCCGGAACGCCCTAGCTACGAGCAGTACTTC
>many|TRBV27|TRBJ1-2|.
CASSLYGADGYTF
TGTGCCAGCAGTTTGTACGGGGCGGATGGCTACACCTTC
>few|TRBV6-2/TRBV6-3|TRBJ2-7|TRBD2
CASSYSNLAGWDEQYF
TGTGCCAGCAGTTACTCGAACCTAGCGGGATGGGACGAGCAGTACTTC
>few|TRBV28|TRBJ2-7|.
CASSFRPGVRSYEQYF
TGTGCCAGCAGTTTTCGACCCGGTGTCAGGTCCTACGAGCAGTACTTC
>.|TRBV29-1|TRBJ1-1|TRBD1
CSVTRTGVNTEAFF
TGCAGCGTTACCCGGACAGGGGTGAACACTGAAGCTTTCTTT
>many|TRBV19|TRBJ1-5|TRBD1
CASSADRGRSSNQPQHF
TGTGCCAGTAGTGCGGACAGGGGGCGGTCGAGCAATCAGCCCCAGCATTTT
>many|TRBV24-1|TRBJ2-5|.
CATSDPTGETQYF
TGTGCCACCAGTGATCCCACCGGAGAGACCCAGTACTTC
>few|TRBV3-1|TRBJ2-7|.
CASSQDAGSYEQYF
TGTGCCAGCAGCCAAGATGCGGGTTCCTACGAGCAGTACTTC
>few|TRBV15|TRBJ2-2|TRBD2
CATSSPLAGDTGELFF
TGTGCCACCAGCAGCCCTCTAGCGGGAGACACCGGGGAGCTGTTTTTT
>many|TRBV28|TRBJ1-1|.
CASSPGGESTEAFF
TGTGCCAGCAGTCCCGGAGGCGAGAGCACTGAAGCTTTCTTT
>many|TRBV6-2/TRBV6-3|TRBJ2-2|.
CASSLQGSWNTGELFF
TGTGCCAGCAGCCTCCAGGGGTCGTGGAACACCGGGGAGCTGTTTTTT
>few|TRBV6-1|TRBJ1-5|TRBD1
CASSQTGGHQPQHF
TGTGCCAGCAGCCAGACAGGGGGCCATCAGCCCCAGCATTTT
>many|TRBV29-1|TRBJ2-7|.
CSVEDKGFEQYF
TGCAGCGTTGAAGATAAAGGGTTCGAGCAGTACTTC
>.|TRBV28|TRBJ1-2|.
CASSFGSYRYGYTF
TGTGCCAGCAGTTTCGGGTCTTACCGGTATGGCTACACCTTC
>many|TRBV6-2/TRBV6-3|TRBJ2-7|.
CASSSRGALSEQYF
TGTGCCAGCAGTTCGCGCGGAGCTTTGAGCGAGCAGTACTTC
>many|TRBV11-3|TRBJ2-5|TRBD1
CASSQWDRGQETQYF
TGTGCCAGCAGCCAATGGGACAGGGGACAGGAGACCCAGTACTTC
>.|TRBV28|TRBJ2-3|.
CASSEPDSTDTQYF
TGTGCCAGCAGTGAACCGGACAGCACAGATACGCAGTATTTT
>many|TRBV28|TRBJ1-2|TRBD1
CASRQGQAYGYTF
TGTGCCAGCAGGCAGGGACAGGCCTATGGCTACACCTTC
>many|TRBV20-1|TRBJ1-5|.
CSARDGTGGYQPQHF
TGCAGTGCTAGAGATGGAACGGGAGGTTATCAGCCCCAGCATTTT
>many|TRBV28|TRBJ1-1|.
CASSPPRDMNTEAFF
TGTGCCAGCAGTCCCCCCCGCGACATGAACACTGAAGCTTTCTTT
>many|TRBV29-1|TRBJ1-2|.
CSVEGGDVRAGGYTF
TGCAGCGTTGAGGGAGGGGACGTACGGGCAGGAGGCTACACCTTC
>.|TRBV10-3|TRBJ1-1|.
CATGAGGPFSEAFF
TGTGCCACAGGGGCTGGGGGGCCTTTTTCTGAAGCTTTCTTT
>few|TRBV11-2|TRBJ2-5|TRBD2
CASSTSDRETQYF
TGTGCCAGCAGCACTAGCGATCGGGAGACCCAGTACTTC
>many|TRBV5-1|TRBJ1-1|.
CASSALMNTEAFF
TGCGCCAGCAGCGCTCTTATGAACACTGAAGCTTTCTTT
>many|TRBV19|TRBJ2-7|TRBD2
CASSIVTGGPIYEQYF
TGTGCCAGTAGTATAGTCACGGGAGGGCCCATCTACGAGCAGTACTTC
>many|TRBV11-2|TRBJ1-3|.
CASSFSTRYSGNTIYF
TGTGCCAGCAGCTTCTCGACTCGCTACTCTGGAAACACCATATATTTT
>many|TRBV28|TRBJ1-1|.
CASSLPDNTEAFF
TGTGCCAGCAGTCTCCCTGATAACACTGAAGCTTTCTTT
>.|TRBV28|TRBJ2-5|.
CASSTPGGQETQYF
TGTGCCAGCAGCACTCCCGGGGGCCAAGAGACCCAGTACTTC
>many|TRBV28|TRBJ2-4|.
CASSLGSRVAKNIQYF
TGTGCCAGCAGTTTGGGGTCCAGGGTGGCCAAAAACATTCAGTACTTC
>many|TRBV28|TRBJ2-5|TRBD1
CASSPLSDRGRETQYF
TGTGCCAGCAGTCCTCTCTCGGACAGGGGGCGGGAGACCCAGTACTTC